Below, 16 T cell receptor beta chains from the same sample are listed, as sequenced in a study of beta chain features in type 1 diabetes. These receptors have no identified antigens. The study reverse transcribed the entire isolated RNA, so it sequenced expressed TCRB transcripts. Sequencing was performed with immunoSEQ multiplex PCR; in TCRdb, only in-frame clones are kept and a portion is missing. The table lists about 700,000 clones, roughly 13% of them singletons. Findings of the study overall: Shorter TCRB CDR3s, moderately but significantly so, marked every one of the four CD4+ subsets in Type 1 diabetes patients.

What was sequenced was naive CD4+ T cells from blood. These receptors were obtained from a man between 18 and 29 years old with type 1 diabetes.

DNA of the CDR3: TGTGCCAGTTCTCGACATCCCCCCGAAACTGGAAACACCATATATTTT. This encodes CASSRHPPETGNTIYF. The chain recombines TRBV7-3 with TRBJ1-3, with D uncertain. The CDR3 is 16 amino acids. Trimming took 9 bases from V and 2 from J, leaving 20 bases between them. Germline V gives CDR1 SGHTA, CDR2 FQGTGA. Complete variable domain (other parts from reference TRBV7-3 and TRBJ1-3): GAGVSQTPSNKVTEKGKYVELRCDPISGHTALYWYRQSLGQGPEFLIYFQGTGAADDSGLPNDRFFAVRPEGSVSTLKIQRTERGDSAVYLCASSRHPPETGNTIYFGEGSWLTVV.

In its sample, this clone was seen a few times. The rearrangement uses TRBV29-1 and TRBJ2-5, with 8 bases lining up with TRBD2. The V gene end was trimmed by 8 bases and the J gene end by 8 bases; junction bases not matched to a gene: 13. Germline V gene data show CDR1 as SQVTM and CDR2 as ANQGSEA. CDR3 size: 13 residues. CDR3 coding DNA: TGCAGCTTTAGCACAAGGACTAGCTATACCCAGTACTTC. This translates into CSFSTRTSYTQYF.

This clone was observed at least ten times. The V gene is TRBV13, the J gene TRBJ2-1; D is possibly TRBD1 (6 bases). The CDR3 covers 14 residues. Trimming took 3 bases from V and 10 from J, leaving 16 bases between them. Germline-derived CDR1 and CDR2 are PRHDT and FYEKMQ (reference sequence). The CDR3 nucleotides are TGTGCCAGCAGCTTGGAGAGGAGAGGACAGGAGCAGTTCTTC. This codes for CASSLERRGQEQFF.

This sequence joins TRBV9 and TRBJ1-1; D not certain. V lost 2 bases and J lost 3, with 14 bases in between. The CDR3 has 15 amino acids. CDR1 and CDR2 (germline): SGDLS, YYNGEE. The CDR3, as DNA: TGTGCCAGCAGCGTCACCGGGAGTTCTGACACTGAAGCTTTCTTT. It yields the protein CASSVTGSSDTEAFF.

This clone was seen more than once but under ten times. The same CDR3 also results from other DNA sequences found in this sample. The CDR3 nucleotides are TGTGCCAGCAGCTTAGGGGCTAGCGGGGTGACAGATACGCAGTATTTT. This gives the protein CASSLGASGVTDTQYF. V usage is TRBV7-2 and J usage is TRBJ2-3; 9 bases agree with TRBD2. V dropped 1 base and J dropped 3; count of bases not matched to a gene: 5. The CDR3 sequence is 16 residues long. CDR1 and CDR2 (germline): SGHTA, FQGNSA.

This clone was detected only a few times. This rearrangement joins TRBV4-1 to TRBJ2-5; tentatively, D is TRBD1 or TRBD2 (5 bases each). V lost 0 bases, J lost 8 bases, and 7 bases lay in between. The CDR3 length is 12 residues. CDR1 is MGHRA, CDR2 YSYEKL, per germline. In DNA, the CDR3 is TGCGCCAGCAGCCAAGAGGGGGTCACCCAGTACTTC. This sequence encodes CASSQEGVTQYF.

The V and J genes are TRBV5-1 and TRBJ2-1; 9 bases line up with TRBD1. The CDR3 loop spans 15 amino acids. Losses at the gene ends were 4 bases for V and 3 bases for J; bases not matched to a gene: 5. Germline lookup yields CDR1 SGHRS and CDR2 YFSETQ. CDR3: CASSQPGQGYNEQFF. As DNA, the CDR3 is TGCGCCAGCAGCCAACCGGGACAGGGCTACAATGAGCAGTTCTTC.

This clone was seen a few times. The chain carries TRBV2 and TRBJ1-2; D is perhaps TRBD1 (5 bases). Germline assignment: CDR1 SNHLY and CDR2 FYNNEI. The CDR3 length is 13 residues. The germline V and J ends were trimmed by 6 bases and 5 bases, with 13 bases remaining between them. The CDR3 DNA sequence: TGTGCCAGCAGCCAAGGGGCAGGATATGGCTACACCTTC. This codes for CASSQGAGYGYTF.

This chain connects TRBV5-8 to TRBJ1-5; a weak D match, TRBD1 (5 bases). The germline V and J ends were trimmed by 2 bases and 7 bases, with 13 bases remaining between them. The CDR3 has 14 residues. The V gene's germline CDR1 is SGHTS and CDR2 YDEGEE. CDR3 protein: CASSFLGVGQPQHF. The CDR3 nucleotides read TGTGCCAGCAGCTTCTTGGGGGTGGGGCAGCCCCAGCATTTT.

The chain has TRBV6-6 and TRBJ2-2; TRBD2 agrees at 13 bases. The germline gives CDR1 MNHNY, CDR2 SVGAGI (reference sequence). This CDR3 contains 16 residues. The J segment lost 10 bases and the V segment lost 3 bases, leaving 8 bases of the junction unmatched. The CDR3 nucleotides are TGTGCCAGCAGTTATGGACTAGCGGGGGAGCTAGCGGAGCTGTTTTTT. Protein product: CASSYGLAGELAELFF.

This clone appeared a few times. The chain is built from TRBV10-3 and TRBJ1-2; 11 positions match TRBD1. J was trimmed by 4 bases and V by 0 bases; bases with no gene match: 10. Germline CDR1 is ENHRY and CDR2 is SYGVKD. This CDR3 region has 18 residues. The CDR3 protein is CAISESDGQGASFYGYTF. In DNA, the CDR3 is TGTGCCATCAGTGAGTCCGACGGACAGGGGGCATCTTTCTATGGCTACACCTTC.

This clone has a handful of counts. The V gene is TRBV28, the J gene TRBJ2-3; D call uncertain. The CDR3 is made up of 14 amino acids. V was cut by 2 bases and J by 2 bases, with 8 bases left in between. The V gene's germline CDR1 is MDHEN and CDR2 SYDVKM. The CDR3 sequence is CASSLDLYTDTQYF. The CDR3 nucleotides are TGTGCCAGCAGTTTAGACCTCTACACAGATACGCAGTATTTT.

This clone showed up just a few times. The chain combines TRBV7-8 with TRBJ2-1, with 13 nucleotides matching TRBD2. With 8 bases clipped from V and 9 bases from J, the junction kept 7 bases outside the gene matches. CDR1 and CDR2 (germline): SGHVS, FQNEAQ. This CDR3 spans 14 amino acids. The CDR3 reads CASRGTSGVGEQFF. The CDR3 bases are TGTGCCAGCCGAGGGACTAGCGGGGTGGGTGAGCAGTTCTTC.

The chain employs TRBV7-9 and TRBJ2-3, with TRBD2 identical over 8 bases. The CDR3 covers 14 residues. CDR1 is SEHNR, CDR2 FQNEAQ, per germline (reference sequence). Trimming removed 7 bases from V and 6 bases from J; junction bases left unmatched: 9. DNA of the CDR3: TGTGCCAGCAATCCGGCGGGGGGCCTGGATACGCAGTATTTT. Translated: CASNPAGGLDTQYF.

This clone occurred a few times. The chain combines TRBV28 with TRBJ2-1; D may be TRBD2 (7 bases). This CDR3 has 15 residues. Germline lookup yields CDR1 MDHEN and CDR2 SYDVKM. V was clipped by 3 bases and J by 5 bases, with 14 bases between them. The CDR3 nucleotides read TGTGCCAGCAGTTTTGGGGGGGGCCTGGACAATGAGCAGTTCTTC. Protein sequence: CASSFGGGLDNEQFF.

V usage is TRBV5-6 and J usage is TRBJ2-1; either TRBD1 or TRBD2 may supply D (5 bases each). Germline assignment: CDR1 SGHDT and CDR2 YYEEEE. Between the trimmed V and J ends, which lost 2 bases and 3 bases, there was a span of 15 bases. The CDR3 consists of 16 residues. The CDR3 reads CASSLRGATVYNEQFF. CDR3 in DNA: TGTGCCAGCAGCTTACGAGGGGCCACGGTCTACAATGAGCAGTTCTTC.